This T cell receptor beta chain was observed in a study of T cells in Graves' hyperthyroidism and ophthalmopathy. An absence of ophthalmopathy progression within 18 months meant stable Graves' hyperthyroidism. Recently diagnosed hyperthyroidism of less than 2 months' duration affected patients aged 18 to 65. Points from the study as a whole: Most thyroid clonotypes that were expanded above 0.001 also turned up in blood.

TCR beta CDR3 regions were amplified from RNA transcripts. The HTBI primer set was used in a first-round RT-PCR of the TCR CDR3. TCRdb re-derived calls from the multiplex PCR reads in MiXCR, one entry per CDR3 protein. Here the sample spans more than 150,000 distinct CDR3 sequences, around 15% being singletons. CDR1 is MGHDK, CDR2 SYGVNS, per germline. The CDR3 is 15 amino acids. V lost 1 base, J lost 8 bases, and 10 bases stayed unmatched. In the case of this clonotype: What it binds is unknown.

This clonotype was sampled from a woman aged 50 to 60 with Graves' hyperthyroidism. The V call is TRBV25-1, the J call TRBJ1-2; 7 bases fit TRBD1. What was sequenced was blood. CDR3 in amino acids: CASSESPTGKEGYTF. CDR3 in DNA: TGTGCCAGCAGTGAATCCCCGACAGGGAAGGAAGGCTACACCTTC.